The 18 T cell receptor beta chains in this list originate from one sample, sequenced in a study of response to subunit inactivated influenza vaccine. TCRdb re-called the RT-PCR reads with MiXCR, one entry per CDR3 protein. The sample shows 590,000 or so distinct CDR3 sequences, less than 15% of them seen only once. This material consisted of PBMCs from blood, taken roughly 2 weeks before vaccination. These receptors originate from a man aged 45-60 years who received an inactivated influenza vaccine.

This rearrangement joins TRBV4-1 to TRBJ2-1; no firm D call. In germline, CDR1 is MGHRA, CDR2 YSYEKL. V lost 0 bases and J 8 bases, leaving 5 bases between the germline ends. CDR3 length equals 12 residues. The CDR3 bases are TGCGCCAGCAGCCAAGATTGGGATGAGCAGTTCTTC. It specifies CASSQDWDEQFF.

This clonotype occurred a few times. The rearrangement joins TRBV7-2 to TRBJ1-4; 10 nucleotides align to TRBD1. V lost 5 bases to trimming and J lost 7 bases; unmatched junction nucleotides: 7. The CDR3 loop spans 15 amino acids. Germline loops: CDR1 SGHTA, CDR2 FQGNSA. For the CDR3, the DNA is TGTGCCAGCAGCGCCCGACAGGGGGCGAGTGAAAAACTGTTTTTT. Protein: CASSARQGASEKLFF. The whole variable domain, filled in from reference TRBV7-2 and TRBJ1-4, reads GAGVSQSPSNKVTEKGKDVELRCDPISGHTALYWYRQSLGQGLEFLIYFQGNSAPDKSGLPSDRFSAERTGGSVSTLTIQRTQQEDSAVYLCASSARQGASEKLFFGSGTQLSVL.

This clonotype appeared a few times. The V and J genes are TRBV7-9 and TRBJ2-3; TRBD2 aligns across 10 bases. V trimming: 5 bases; J trimming: 6 bases; junction bases outside the gene matches: 11. Germline assignment: CDR1 SEHNR and CDR2 FQNEAQ (reference sequence). The CDR3 spans 16 residues. As DNA, the CDR3 is TGTGCCAGCAGCGAAGCGGTGGTAGCGGGAGGTGATACGCAGTATTTT. Residues: CASSEAVVAGGDTQYF.

The chain links TRBV14 to TRBJ2-7; 8 positions match TRBD2. Germline CDR1 and CDR2: SGHDN and FVKESK. V shed 3 bases and J 0 bases; nucleotides not matched to a gene: 4. The CDR3 sequence is 15 residues long. The CDR3 sequence is CASSHWTSFSYEQYF. CDR3 DNA sequence: TGTGCCAGCAGCCATTGGACTAGCTTCTCCTACGAGCAGTACTTC. The whole variable domain, remainder taken from reference TRBV14 and TRBJ2-7, is EAGVTQFPSHSVIEKGQTVTLRCDPISGHDNLYWYRRVMGKEIKFLLHFVKESKQDESGMPNNRFLAERTGGTYSTLKVQPAELEDSGVYFCASSHWTSFSYEQYFGPGTRLTVT.

This clonotype has a handful of counts. The J gene is TRBJ1-5, the V gene TRBV6-2 or TRBV6-3; D not resolved. With 4 bases removed from V and 0 bases from J, the gap between germline ends came to 7 bases. CDR3 length equals 14 residues. Germline CDR1 and CDR2: MNHEY and SVGEGT. CDR3 in DNA: TGTGCCAGCAGTTTAACGTATAGCAATCAGCCCCAGCATTTT. Its translation: CASSLTYSNQPQHF.

At least ten counts were recorded for this clonotype. The rearrangement links TRBV6-1 to TRBJ1-1, with D possibly TRBD1 on 6 matching bases. The germline V and J ends were trimmed by 6 bases and 2 bases, with 10 bases remaining between them. The germline V gene encodes CDR1 MNHNS and CDR2 SASEGT. The CDR3 runs to 13 residues. CDR3 nucleotide sequence: TGTGCCAGCAGAATAGGGGGAAACACTGAAGCTTTCTTT. Its translation is CASRIGGNTEAFF.

This clonotype appeared many times. The chain carries TRBV7-9 and TRBJ2-7; either TRBD1 or TRBD2 may supply D (5 bases each). Trimming removed 3 bases at V and 0 bases at J, with 9 bases between. The CDR3 sequence is 14 residues long. Germline-derived CDR1 and CDR2 are SEHNR and FQNEAQ (reference sequence). CDR3 loop: CASSFRDGSYEQYF. In DNA form, the CDR3 reads TGTGCCAGCAGCTTCCGGGACGGCTCCTACGAGCAGTACTTC. The full variable domain, completed using reference TRBV7-9 and TRBJ2-7, is DTGVSQNPRHKITKRGQNVTFRCDPISEHNRLYWYRQTLGQGPEFLTYFQNEAQLEKSRLLSDRFSAERPKGSFSTLEIQRTEQGDSAMYLCASSFRDGSYEQYFGPGTRLTVT.

This clonotype was picked up many times. The chain is built from TRBV5-8 and TRBJ1-5; 7 nucleotides line up with TRBD1. The CDR3 sequence is 15 residues long. V shed 4 bases and J 0 bases; nucleotides not matched to a gene: 4. Germline CDR1 SGHTS, CDR2 YDEGEE. The CDR3 region is CASSAGTVSNQPQHF. The CDR3 nucleotides read TGTGCCAGCAGCGCGGGGACAGTTAGCAATCAGCCCCAGCATTTT.

This clonotype was counted at least ten times. The CDR3: CASSLSSANTEAFF. The CDR3 DNA reads TGCGCCAGCAGCTTGTCCAGCGCAAACACTGAAGCTTTCTTT. The chain is built from TRBV5-1 and TRBJ1-1; no reliable D call. This CDR3 contains 14 residues. V gave up 1 base and J gave up 2 bases, with 9 bases separating them. CDR1 and CDR2 from the germline V gene are SGHRS and YFSETQ.

The CDR3 is CASSRGQLATNEKLFF. In DNA form, the CDR3 reads TGTGCCAGCAGCAGGGGACAGCTTGCAACTAATGAAAAACTGTTTTTT. The chain uses TRBV5-4 and TRBJ1-4, with 7 bases that match TRBD1. There are 16 residues in the CDR3. V dropped 4 bases and J dropped 0; count of bases not matched to a gene: 6. Germline values: CDR1 SGHNT, CDR2 YYREEE (reference sequence).

This clonotype was counted between two and nine times. J is TRBJ2-7 and V is TRBV7-2, with 9 bases that match TRBD2. Germline V lookup: CDR1 SGHTA, CDR2 FQGNSA. V dropped 7 bases and J dropped 4; count of bases not matched to a gene: 11. This CDR3 has 15 amino acids. The CDR3 region has the DNA TGTGCCAGCACTCATGGGACGGGACTAGCTTACGAGCAGTACTTC. Encoded protein: CASTHGTGLAYEQYF.

The table lists this clonotype with a few counts. This rearrangement joins TRBV15 to TRBJ1-5; D unresolved. In germline, CDR1 is LNHNV, CDR2 YYDKDF (reference sequence). The length of the CDR3 is 13 residues. The V and J ends lost 0 bases and 4 bases respectively, with 4 bases between them. The CDR3 region has the DNA TGTGCCACCAGCAGAGATCATAATCAGCCCCAGCATTTT. Translated: CATSRDHNQPQHF.

This chain uses TRBV29-1 with TRBJ1-1; weak D call: TRBD1 (5 bases). Per germline, CDR1 SQVTM and CDR2 ANQGSEA. V gave up 2 bases and J gave up 1 base, with 17 bases separating them. The CDR3 consists of 16 residues. The CDR3 loop is CSVERWAGAANTEAFF. The CDR3 DNA is TGCAGCGTTGAAAGGTGGGCCGGGGCGGCGAACACTGAAGCTTTCTTT.

This clonotype came up a few times. The CDR3 loop reads CASSRKGATNEKLFF. The CDR3 DNA reads TGTGCCAGCAGCCGAAAGGGGGCAACTAATGAAAAACTGTTTTTT. The chain combines TRBV12-3 or TRBV12-4 with TRBJ1-4, with TRBD1 as a possible D gene (6 bases). The CDR3 has 15 residues. Trimming shortened V by 6 bases and J by 0 bases, and 11 bases separated the two germline ends.

This chain connects TRBV28 to TRBJ2-3; unclear D gene. Germline CDR1 and CDR2: MDHEN and SYDVKM. CDR3 length: 15 amino acids. Trimming removed 7 bases from V and 1 base from J, with 15 bases in between. CDR3 region: CASKLGGSGTDTQYF. The CDR3 DNA follows: TGTGCCAGCAAGTTAGGTGGCAGTGGCACAGATACGCAGTATTTT.

In its sample, this clonotype was seen a few times. The rearrangement joins TRBV6-2 or TRBV6-3 to TRBJ2-7; 8 bases align to TRBD2. This CDR3 is built from 20 residues. Germline V lookup: CDR1 MNHEY, CDR2 SVGEGT. Unmatched junction bases numbered 17, after V lost 0 bases and J lost 1 base. The CDR3 reads CASSYSIGTLAAGYSYEQYF. The CDR3 nucleotides are TGTGCCAGCAGTTACTCGATCGGAACACTAGCGGCTGGATATTCCTACGAGCAGTACTTC.

This clonotype was observed a handful of times. The genes are TRBV7-9 and TRBJ1-1, with D maybe TRBD1 (6 bases). Trimming took 5 bases from V and 1 from J, leaving 8 bases between them. Germline CDR1 and CDR2: SEHNR and FQNEAQ (reference sequence). The CDR3 has 13 amino acids. The CDR3 loop reads CASSVGQNTEAFF. The CDR3 DNA is TGTGCCAGCAGCGTGGGACAGAACACTGAAGCTTTCTTT.

The gene calls are TRBV28 and TRBJ2-1, with D perhaps matching TRBD1 or TRBD2 (6 bases each). Per the germline V gene, CDR1 is MDHEN and CDR2 is SYDVKM. The CDR3 extends over 14 amino acids. Trimming stripped 6 bases from V and 9 bases from J, with 18 bases between. CDR3 DNA sequence: TGTGCCAGCAGCCTTACTAGGGGGGTCAGTGAGCAGTTCTTC. As protein: CASSLTRGVSEQFF.